One sample yielded the 32 T cell receptor beta chains listed below, sequenced in a study of CD8 T cells in ankylosing spondylitis (dated by TCRdb to the late 2010s). Points the paper makes about the study in general: Blood from ankylosing spondylitis patients appeared to be characterized by a TCR beta motif made up of about 8 highly homologous amino acid variants.

Library generation was performed with 5' RACE. Instrument used: Illumina HiSeq 2500. TCRdb's own reprocessing of the public reads used fastp at Q25 and MiXCR and kept productive beta chains. A single entry per CDR3 protein holds the most common genes and DNA from its merged rows. The sample yields hundreds of thousands of distinct CDR3 sequences; about 10% were counted once. Jointly, the top ten make up 0.51% of the sample. These receptors lack a known antigen. The sample was blood, either unsorted or a sorted T cell fraction (not recorded which). Receptors originate from a male donor with ankylosing spondylitis.

This clonotype occurred many times. The chain joins TRBV20-1 to TRBJ2-1; a weak D match, TRBD2 (6 bases). The CDR3 runs to 12 residues. V gave up 1 base and J gave up 9 bases, with 10 bases separating them. The germline gives CDR1 DFQATT, CDR2 SNEGSKA (reference sequence). The CDR3 DNA sequence: TGCAGTGCTAGAGTTTCGGGAGTTGAGCAGTTCTTC. This encodes CSARVSGVEQFF.

Of note for this clonotype: This may be a read error, as it is one base from a much larger clone. V usage is TRBV7-9 and J usage is TRBJ2-1; 14 nucleotides agree with TRBD2. CDR3 length: 17 amino acids. Germline values: CDR1 SEHNR, CDR2 FQNEAQ (reference sequence). Germline trimming cut 1 base from V and 7 bases from J; bases unmatched to any gene: 6. The CDR3 region is CASSLGGLAGERNEQFF. The CDR3 DNA sequence: TGTGCCAGCAGCTTAGGGGGACTAGCGGGAGAGAGGAATGAGCAGTTCTTC.

The chain uses TRBV7-6 and TRBJ2-3, with 15 positions matching TRBD2. CDR1 is SGHVS and CDR2 is FNYEAQ in the germline V gene. The V and J ends lost 1 base and 3 bases, in that order; junction bases with no gene match: 2. CDR3 length: 17 residues. As DNA, the CDR3 is TGTGCCAGCAGCTTAGAGGGGACTAGCGGGGGGACAGATACGCAGTATTTT. Protein: CASSLEGTSGGTDTQYF.

V is TRBV4-1 and J is TRBJ1-2; no clear D. Germline V gene sequence: CDR1 MGHRA, CDR2 YSYEKL. This CDR3 region has 13 residues. Trimming took 5 bases from V and 4 from J, leaving 11 bases between them. Written as DNA, the CDR3 is TGCGCCAGCAGCTCACCCTCGGGCTATGGCTACACCTTC. Translating gives CASSSPSGYGYTF.

The rearrangement uses TRBV11-2 and TRBJ2-7, with TRBD2 matching over 10 bases. V lost 5 bases, J lost 2 bases, and 15 bases stayed unmatched. The CDR3 is 18 amino acids. The germline V gene encodes CDR1 SGHAT and CDR2 FQNNGV. The CDR3 nucleotides are TGTGCCAGCAGCATAGTAGCGACTAGCGGGTTTCCCCCCTACGAGCAGTACTTC. This encodes CASSIVATSGFPPYEQYF.

This clonotype was found a few times. The CDR3 loop reads CASSYPGQGSYNEQFF. CDR3 bases: TGTGCCAGCAGTTACCCCGGACAGGGGTCGTACAATGAGCAGTTCTTC. The gene calls are TRBV6-2 or TRBV6-3 and TRBJ2-1, with 9 positions matching TRBD1. The CDR3 loop spans 16 amino acids. Germline V gives CDR1 MNHEY, CDR2 SVGEGT. Germline trimming cut 2 bases from V and 4 bases from J; bases unmatched to any gene: 6.

The table lists this clonotype with a count of one. The rearrangement links TRBV18 to TRBJ2-1, with D perhaps TRBD1 (6 bases). CDR3 length: 14 residues. V was clipped by 2 bases and J by 5 bases, with 10 bases between them. Germline CDR1 and CDR2: KGHSH and LQKENI. CDR3 coding DNA: TGTGCCAGCTCACCAGCAGGGGCCAACAATGAGCAGTTCTTC. Amino acids: CASSPAGANNEQFF.

The chain is built from TRBV5-5 and TRBJ2-3; D remains unclear. The V and J ends lost 1 base and 1 base respectively, with 10 bases between them. The CDR3 contains 15 residues. CDR1 is SGHKS and CDR2 is YYEKEE in the germline V gene (reference sequence). CDR3 sequence reads: CASSLSPRGTDTQYF. The CDR3, as DNA: TGTGCCAGCAGCTTGAGTCCCCGGGGCACAGATACGCAGTATTTT.

This clonotype appeared many times. V is TRBV20-1 and J is TRBJ2-7, with a weak D call TRBD2 (6 bases). Trimming left V 2 bases short and J 6 bases short, with 17 bases between. The CDR3 length is 14 residues. The germline V gene encodes CDR1 DFQATT and CDR2 SNEGSKA (reference sequence). The CDR3 DNA sequence: TGCAGTGCTAGATTTCATCAGGGACTGGGCGAGCAGTACTTC. Amino acids: CSARFHQGLGEQYF.

The chain employs TRBV11-1 and TRBJ2-3; D is unclear. Trimming took off 7 bases at V and 1 base at J, with 12 bases between the two ends. CDR3 size: 14 residues. The V gene's germline CDR1 is SGHAT and CDR2 FQDESV (reference sequence). In DNA, the CDR3 is TGTGCCAGCACCGCCTGGAGTGGCACAGATACGCAGTATTTT. Encoded protein: CASTAWSGTDTQYF.

This clonotype was recorded many times. The chain carries TRBV20-1 and TRBJ1-3; D might be TRBD1 (6 bases). CDR1 DFQATT and CDR2 SNEGSKA come from the germline V gene (reference sequence). V dropped 3 bases and J dropped 4 bases, with 13 bases sitting between them. This CDR3 has 14 residues. The CDR3 DNA reads TGCAGTGCTAGTAGGGGGGCGCGGGGAAACACCATATATTTT. As protein: CSASRGARGNTIYF.

This clonotype was found a few times. V is TRBV18 and J is TRBJ2-3; 9 bases agree with TRBD2. Germline CDR1 is KGHSH and CDR2 is LQKENI. The CDR3 sequence is 15 residues long. Trimming at V came to 3 bases and at J to 3 bases, leaving 4 bases not matched to a gene. The CDR3 coding sequence is TGTGCCAGCTCACCTCCTAGCGGGACAACAGATACGCAGTATTTT. Residues: CASSPPSGTTDTQYF.

This clonotype was recorded a few times. This sequence joins TRBV10-3 and TRBJ2-5; 10 bases align to TRBD2. V lost 6 bases and J lost 10; bases outside the gene matches: 17. CDR1 and CDR2 from the germline V gene are ENHRY and SYGVKD. The CDR3 has 16 amino acids. CDR3 protein: CAIRPWTSGGLGNQYF. The CDR3 DNA reads TGTGCCATCAGACCATGGACTAGCGGAGGTCTTGGAAACCAGTACTTC.

This clonotype was seen ten or more times. The chain carries TRBV7-6 and TRBJ2-1, with unresolved D. The V and J ends lost 2 bases and 0 bases respectively, with 8 bases between them. CDR3 size: 15 residues. Germline assignment: CDR1 SGHVS and CDR2 FNYEAQ. CDR3 in DNA: TGTGCCAGCAGCTTAACTGGCTTCTCCTACAATGAGCAGTTCTTC. Translating gives CASSLTGFSYNEQFF.

This clonotype turned up a few times. The chain is built from TRBV20-1 and TRBJ2-1; D perhaps matches TRBD2 (5 bases). CDR1 and CDR2 (germline): DFQATT, SNEGSKA (reference sequence). V was shortened by 3 bases and J by 8 bases, with 14 bases between the two germline ends. The CDR3 is made up of 13 amino acids. The CDR3 region has the DNA TGCAGTGCTAGGGGAGCGTGGATTTATGAGCAGTTCTTC. It specifies CSARGAWIYEQFF.

This clonotype was found a few times. V usage is TRBV7-2 and J usage is TRBJ1-1; TRBD1 agrees at 7 bases. Germline V gives CDR1 SGHTA, CDR2 FQGNSA. Unmatched junction bases numbered 6, after V lost 5 bases and J lost 3 bases. This CDR3 has 14 residues. DNA of the CDR3: TGTGCCAGCAGCCCGAGGGGGCTTGACACTGAAGCTTTCTTT. This codes for CASSPRGLDTEAFF. Together with reference TRBV7-2 and TRBJ1-1, the CDR3 gives the full variable domain: GAGVSQSPSNKVTEKGKDVELRCDPISGHTALYWYRQSLGQGLEFLIYFQGNSAPDKSGLPSDRFSAERTGGSVSTLTIQRTQQEDSAVYLCASSPRGLDTEAFFGQGTRLTVV.

V gene TRBV5-1 combines with J gene TRBJ1-1; D uncertain. The V and J ends lost 4 bases and 0 bases respectively, with 13 bases between them. The CDR3 is made up of 15 amino acids. Germline V gene lookup returns CDR1 SGHRS and CDR2 YFSETQ. Written as DNA, the CDR3 is TGCGCCAGCAGCCAGGACGGCCCCATGAACACTGAAGCTTTCTTT. Translation: CASSQDGPMNTEAFF.

The gene calls are TRBV5-6 and TRBJ2-7; no firm D call. Germline V lookup: CDR1 SGHDT, CDR2 YYEEEE. V lost 4 bases and J 0 bases, leaving 11 bases between the germline ends. The CDR3 consists of 14 residues. CDR3 bases: TGTGCCAGCAGCCCCGCGCTCCTCTCCTACGAGCAGTACTTC. It is translated as CASSPALLSYEQYF. The whole variable domain, remainder taken from reference TRBV5-6 and TRBJ2-7, is DAGVTQSPTHLIKTRGQQVTLRCSPKSGHDTVSWYQQALGQGPQFIFQYYEEEERQRGNFPDRFSGHQFPNYSSELNVNALLLGDSALYLCASSPALLSYEQYFGPGTRLTVT.

The chain employs TRBV10-3 and TRBJ1-3; possibly TRBD1 for D (5 bases). CDR3 length equals 13 residues. Trimming removed 4 bases at V and 7 bases at J, with 11 bases between. The germline V gene has CDR1 ENHRY and CDR2 SYGVKD. The CDR3 nucleotides read TGTGCCATCAGTGCGACAGAAACGAACACCATATATTTT. This translates into CAISATETNTIYF.

This clonotype has just a few counts. CDR3 loop: CSATLAGNQETQYF. CDR3 DNA: TGCAGTGCAACACTAGCGGGGAACCAAGAGACCCAGTACTTC. This rearrangement joins TRBV20-1 to TRBJ2-5, with 10 bases fitting TRBD2. This CDR3 spans 14 amino acids. CDR1 and CDR2 from the germline V gene are DFQATT and SNEGSKA (reference sequence). The junction had 4 bases not matched to a gene; V was cut back by 6 bases and J by 0 bases.

This clonotype was seen a handful of times. The chain recombines TRBV5-1 with TRBJ2-7; D is possibly TRBD1 (5 bases). Germline V gene sequence: CDR1 SGHRS, CDR2 YFSETQ. Trimming took 4 bases from V and 9 from J, leaving 20 bases between them. The CDR3 runs to 14 residues. The CDR3 loop is CASSISRQGTGQYF. The CDR3 DNA follows: TGCGCCAGCAGCATTTCACGTCAGGGTACGGGGCAGTACTTC.

This clonotype was found a few times. The chain is built from TRBV5-1 and TRBJ2-7; TRBD1 matches 7 bases. The germline CDR1 and CDR2 sequences are SGHRS and YFSETQ. CDR3 length equals 15 residues. With 4 bases clipped from V and 5 bases from J, the junction kept 12 bases outside the gene matches. This CDR3 is CASSPSGGGRDEQYF. CDR3 bases: TGCGCCAGCAGCCCCTCAGGGGGTGGAAGGGACGAGCAGTACTTC.

This chain links TRBV9 with TRBJ2-1, with D perhaps matching TRBD2 (6 bases). CDR1 is SGDLS, CDR2 YYNGEE, per germline. This CDR3 contains 14 residues. Trimming took off 2 bases at V and 7 bases at J, with 13 bases between the two ends. The DNA of the CDR3 is TGTGCCAGCAGCGTTGGCGGGATAGGAAATGAGCAGTTCTTC. It is translated as CASSVGGIGNEQFF. Full variable domain (missing parts from reference TRBV9 and TRBJ2-1): DSGVTQTPKHLITATGQRVTLRCSPRSGDLSVYWYQQSLDQGLQFLIQYYNGEERAKGNILERFSAQQFPDLHSELNLSSLELGDSALYFCASSVGGIGNEQFFGPGTRLTVL.

This clonotype was seen only a few times. V is TRBV4-3 and J is TRBJ1-4; the D is unclear. The germline V gene has CDR1 LGHNA and CDR2 YSLEER. Trimming left V 1 base short and J 5 bases short, with 17 bases between. The CDR3 has 17 residues. The DNA of the CDR3 is TGCGCCAGCAGCCAAGTTAGGTCGACTACCGGCAATGAAAAACTGTTTTTT. Amino acids: CASSQVRSTTGNEKLFF.

This clonotype was observed at least ten times. The J gene is TRBJ1-6, the V gene TRBV12-3 or TRBV12-4; TRBD1 matches at 10 bases. Trimming cost V 8 bases and J 8 bases; bases outside gene matches: 3. The CDR3 extends over 13 amino acids. CDR3 sequence reads: CASRDRGDSPLHF. The CDR3 DNA follows: TGTGCCAGCCGGGACAGGGGTGATTCACCCCTCCACTTT.

The chain couples TRBV6-1 to TRBJ1-6, with unresolved D. The germline V gene encodes CDR1 MNHNS and CDR2 SASEGT. The CDR3 has 17 amino acids. Trimming took off 5 bases at V and 12 bases at J, with 26 bases between the two ends. The CDR3 DNA is TGTGCCAGCAGTCCGCCTCGAGTGGGCCTCTCGAATCGACCCCTCCACTTT. Translation: CASSPPRVGLSNRPLHF.

This clonotype was found a few times. V gene TRBV20-1 combines with J gene TRBJ1-5; D perhaps matches TRBD1 (5 bases). V was clipped by 6 bases and J by 4 bases, with 13 bases between them. The CDR3 is made up of 13 amino acids. Germline V gene lookup returns CDR1 DFQATT and CDR2 SNEGSKA (reference sequence). The CDR3 here is CSAQGYPNQPQHF. CDR3 coding DNA: TGCAGTGCCCAGGGTTACCCAAATCAGCCCCAGCATTTT.

Of note for this clonotype: Just one base apart from a much larger clone, this may be a read error. The genes are TRBV20-1 and TRBJ1-3, with no clear D. The CDR3 length is 14 residues. Looked up from germline, CDR1 is DFQATT and CDR2 is SNEGSKA (reference sequence). The CDR3 coding sequence is TGCAATGCTAGACCAGTCGGGTACGGAAACACCATATATTTT. Translating it yields CNARPVGYGNTIYF.

The chain couples TRBV5-1 to TRBJ2-5; D is undetermined. The CDR3 totals 14 residues. V was cut by 2 bases and J by 2 bases, with 10 bases left in between. CDR1 is SGHRS and CDR2 is YFSETQ in the germline V gene. CDR3 protein: CASSFGRNQETQYF. The CDR3 DNA follows: TGCGCCAGCAGCTTCGGACGGAATCAAGAGACCCAGTACTTC.

The CDR3 spells CSARDRETSGVYEQYF. CDR3 DNA sequence: TGCAGTGCTAGAGATCGAGAGACTAGCGGAGTGTACGAGCAGTACTTC. This chain links TRBV20-1 with TRBJ2-7; 9 bases map to TRBD2. With V trimmed by 0 bases and J by 4 bases, 10 bases remained unmatched. The CDR3 length is 16 residues. In germline, CDR1 is DFQATT, CDR2 SNEGSKA (reference sequence).

This clonotype has more than one count but fewer than ten. The V gene is TRBV6-1, the J gene TRBJ2-3; D may be TRBD1 or TRBD2 (5 bases each). This CDR3 is 15 amino acids long. CDR1 and CDR2 (germline): MNHNS, SASEGT. The V and J ends lost 6 bases and 2 bases respectively, with 15 bases between them. CDR3 bases: TGTGCCAGCAGCCCGGCAGGGACCCACACAGATACGCAGTATTTT. Protein sequence: CASSPAGTHTDTQYF.

V is TRBV7-2 and J is TRBJ2-5; 10 bases fit TRBD2. This CDR3 contains 16 residues. Trimming took 1 base from V and 3 from J; bases not matched to a gene: 5. In germline, CDR1 is SGHTA, CDR2 FQGNSA. CDR3 DNA: TGTGCCAGCAGCTTAGATTGGAGCGGGGGGGAAGAGACCCAGTACTTC. Translated: CASSLDWSGGEETQYF.